This TCR beta chain was captured in a study of T cell responses to AZD1222 COVID-19 vaccine. For the study at large: Recipients boosted at about 4 weeks or about 12 weeks are pooled.

On this clone itself: As yet, its antigen is unknown.

Clones were sequenced by immunoSEQ multiplex PCR, and TCRdb holds only the in-frame ones, with some missing. The table shows approximately 110,000 clones, with approximately 85% occurring only once. CDR1 is MNHEY and CDR2 is SMNVEV in the germline V gene (reference sequence). Trimming took off 3 bases at V and 8 bases at J, with 13 bases between the two ends. The CDR3 totals 13 residues. Findings and caveats of the study: Samples come after the peak T cell response, not at day 14. Among the donors, most were white British and more were female, and clonal diversity was possibly underestimated.

V gene TRBV27 combines with J gene TRBJ1-2; D remains unclear. Sequencing used peripheral blood, obtained on day 0 of AZD1222 vaccination. This clonotype was obtained from an adult in good health. The CDR3 spells CASSFRGLEGYTF. The CDR3 nucleotides read TGTGCCAGCAGTTTCCGCGGTTTAGAAGGCTACACCTTC.